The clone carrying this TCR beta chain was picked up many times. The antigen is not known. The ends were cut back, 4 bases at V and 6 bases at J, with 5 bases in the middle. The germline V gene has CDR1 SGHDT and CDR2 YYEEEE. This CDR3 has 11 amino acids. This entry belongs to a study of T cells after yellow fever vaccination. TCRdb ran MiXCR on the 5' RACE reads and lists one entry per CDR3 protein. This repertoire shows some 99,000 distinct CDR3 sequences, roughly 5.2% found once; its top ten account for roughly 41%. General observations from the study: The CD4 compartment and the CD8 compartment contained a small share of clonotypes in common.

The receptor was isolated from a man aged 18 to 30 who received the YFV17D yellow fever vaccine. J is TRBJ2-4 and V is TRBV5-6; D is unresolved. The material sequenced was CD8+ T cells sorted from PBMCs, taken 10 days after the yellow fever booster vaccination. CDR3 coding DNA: TGTGCCAGCAGCAAAGGAAACATTCAGTACTTC. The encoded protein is CASSKGNIQYF.